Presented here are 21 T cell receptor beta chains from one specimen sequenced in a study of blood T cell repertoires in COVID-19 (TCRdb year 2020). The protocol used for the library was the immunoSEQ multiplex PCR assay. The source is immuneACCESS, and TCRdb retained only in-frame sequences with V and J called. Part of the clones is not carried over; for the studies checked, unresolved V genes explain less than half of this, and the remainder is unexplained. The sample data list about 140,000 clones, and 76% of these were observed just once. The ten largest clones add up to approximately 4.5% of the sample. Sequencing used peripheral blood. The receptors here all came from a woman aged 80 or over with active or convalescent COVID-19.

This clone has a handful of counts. This chain's CDR3 is CASSTQRGSTEAFF. CDR3 DNA sequence: TGTGCCAGCAGCACCCAGCGGGGGAGCACTGAAGCTTTCTTT. The rearrangement uses TRBV28 and TRBJ1-1; TRBD1 might be the D (5 bases). V dropped 6 bases and J dropped 4 bases, with 15 bases sitting between them. The CDR3 contains 14 residues. Germline V gene lookup returns CDR1 MDHEN and CDR2 SYDVKM. Full variable domain (outside the CDR3, taken from reference TRBV28 and TRBJ1-1): DVKVTQSSRYLVKRTGEKVFLECVQDMDHENMFWYRQDPGLGLRLIYFSYDVKMKEKGDIPEGYSVSREKKERFSLILESASTNQTSMYLCASSTQRGSTEAFFGQGTRLTVV.

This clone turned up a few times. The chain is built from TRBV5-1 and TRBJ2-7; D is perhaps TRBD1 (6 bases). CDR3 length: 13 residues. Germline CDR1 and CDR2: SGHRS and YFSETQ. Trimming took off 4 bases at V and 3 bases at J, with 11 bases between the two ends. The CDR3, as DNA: TGCGCCAGCAGCGCAGGGGACCTCTACGAGCAGTACTTC. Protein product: CASSAGDLYEQYF.

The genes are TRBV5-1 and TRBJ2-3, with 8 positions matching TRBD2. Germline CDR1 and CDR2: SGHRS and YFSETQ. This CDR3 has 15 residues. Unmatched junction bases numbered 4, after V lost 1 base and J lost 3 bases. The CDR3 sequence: CASSLWTSQTDTQYF. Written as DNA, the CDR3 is TGCGCCAGCAGCTTGTGGACTAGCCAGACAGATACGCAGTATTTT.

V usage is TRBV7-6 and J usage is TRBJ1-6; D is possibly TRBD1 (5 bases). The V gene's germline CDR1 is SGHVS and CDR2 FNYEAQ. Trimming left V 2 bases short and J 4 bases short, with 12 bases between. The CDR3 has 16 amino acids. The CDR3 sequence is CASSLQPRGYNSPLHF. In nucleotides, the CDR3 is TGTGCCAGCAGCTTACAGCCGCGGGGGTATAATTCACCCCTCCACTTT.

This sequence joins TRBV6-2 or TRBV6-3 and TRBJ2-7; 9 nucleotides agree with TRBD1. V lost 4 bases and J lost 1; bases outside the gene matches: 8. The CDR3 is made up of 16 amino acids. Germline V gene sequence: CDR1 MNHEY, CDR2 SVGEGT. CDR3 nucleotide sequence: TGTGCCAGCAGTTCCGTCCCCGGACAGGGGTCCTACGAGCAGTACTTC. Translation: CASSSVPGQGSYEQYF.

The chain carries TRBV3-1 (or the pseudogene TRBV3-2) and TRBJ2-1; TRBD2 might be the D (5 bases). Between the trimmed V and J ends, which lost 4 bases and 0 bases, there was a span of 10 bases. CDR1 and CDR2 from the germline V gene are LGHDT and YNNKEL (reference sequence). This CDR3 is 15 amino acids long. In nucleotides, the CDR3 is TGTGCCAGCAGCCCGACTACCAACTCCTACAATGAGCAGTTCTTC. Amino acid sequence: CASSPTTNSYNEQFF.

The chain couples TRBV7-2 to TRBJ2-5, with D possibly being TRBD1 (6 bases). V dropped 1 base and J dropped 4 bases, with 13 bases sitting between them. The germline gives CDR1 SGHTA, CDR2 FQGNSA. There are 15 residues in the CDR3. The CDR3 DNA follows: TGTGCCAGCAGCTTAGGGTCCAGGGGTCGAGAGACCCAGTACTTC. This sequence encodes CASSLGSRGRETQYF.

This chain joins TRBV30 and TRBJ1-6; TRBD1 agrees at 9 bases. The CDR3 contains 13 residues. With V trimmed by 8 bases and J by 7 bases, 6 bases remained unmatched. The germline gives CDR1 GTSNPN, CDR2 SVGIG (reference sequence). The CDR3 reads CAGQGLGNSPLHF. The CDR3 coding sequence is TGTGCCGGACAGGGGTTAGGCAATTCACCCCTCCACTTT. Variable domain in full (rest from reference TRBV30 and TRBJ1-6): SQTIHQWPATLVQPVGSPLSLECTVEGTSNPNLYWYRQAAGRGLQLLFYSVGIGQISSEVPQNLSASRPQDRQFILSSKKLLLSDSGFYLCAGQGLGNSPLHFGNGTRLTVT.

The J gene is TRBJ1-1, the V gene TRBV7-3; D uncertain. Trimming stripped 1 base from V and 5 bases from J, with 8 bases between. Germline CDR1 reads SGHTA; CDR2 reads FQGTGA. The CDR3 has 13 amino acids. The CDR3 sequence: CASSLMERTEAFF. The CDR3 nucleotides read TGTGCCAGCAGCTTAATGGAGAGGACTGAAGCTTTCTTT.

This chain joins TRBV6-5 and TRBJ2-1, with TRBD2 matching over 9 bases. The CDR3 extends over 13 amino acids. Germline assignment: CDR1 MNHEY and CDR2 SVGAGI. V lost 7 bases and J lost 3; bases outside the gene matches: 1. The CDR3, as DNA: TGTGCCAGCAAACTAGCGGGCTACAATGAGCAGTTCTTC. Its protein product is CASKLAGYNEQFF.

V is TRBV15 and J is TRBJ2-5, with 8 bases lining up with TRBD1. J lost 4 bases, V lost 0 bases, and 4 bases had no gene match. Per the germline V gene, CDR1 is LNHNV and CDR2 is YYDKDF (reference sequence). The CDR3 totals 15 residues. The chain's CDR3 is CATSRDPTGAETQYF. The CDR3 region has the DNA TGTGCCACCAGCAGAGACCCGACAGGGGCAGAGACCCAGTACTTC.

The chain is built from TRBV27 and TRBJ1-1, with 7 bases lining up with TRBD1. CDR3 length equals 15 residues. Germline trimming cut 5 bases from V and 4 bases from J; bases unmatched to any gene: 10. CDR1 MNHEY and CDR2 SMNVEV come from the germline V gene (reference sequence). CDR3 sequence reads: CASSKTGLTSTEAFF. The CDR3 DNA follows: TGTGCCAGCAGTAAGACAGGGCTGACCTCCACTGAAGCTTTCTTT.

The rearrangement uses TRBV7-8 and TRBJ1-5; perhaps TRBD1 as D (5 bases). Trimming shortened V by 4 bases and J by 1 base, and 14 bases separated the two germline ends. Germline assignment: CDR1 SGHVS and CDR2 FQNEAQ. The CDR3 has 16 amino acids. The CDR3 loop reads CASSSYGGVSNQPQHF. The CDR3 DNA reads TGTGCCAGCAGCTCATACGGGGGAGTGAGCAATCAGCCCCAGCATTTT.

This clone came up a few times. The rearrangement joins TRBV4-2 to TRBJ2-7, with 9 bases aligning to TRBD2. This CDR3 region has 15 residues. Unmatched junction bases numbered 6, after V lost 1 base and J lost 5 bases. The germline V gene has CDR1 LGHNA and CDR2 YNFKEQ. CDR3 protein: CASSQGLAGKNEQYF. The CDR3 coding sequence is TGTGCCAGCAGCCAAGGGCTAGCGGGGAAGAACGAGCAGTACTTC.

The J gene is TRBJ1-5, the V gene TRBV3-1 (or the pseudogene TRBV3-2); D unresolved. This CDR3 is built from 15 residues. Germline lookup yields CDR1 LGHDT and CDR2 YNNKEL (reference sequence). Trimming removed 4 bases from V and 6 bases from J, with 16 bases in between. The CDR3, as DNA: TGTGCCAGCAGCCCGAATCGGAGGGTCTCTCAGCCCCAGCATTTT. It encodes CASSPNRRVSQPQHF.

The CDR3 DNA follows: TGTGCCAGCAGTCCCTCAGAAAATCAGCCCCAGCATTTT. It yields the protein CASSPSENQPQHF. The genes are TRBV28 and TRBJ1-5; no definite D call. CDR1 and CDR2 (germline): MDHEN, SYDVKM. The CDR3 spans 13 residues. Trimming removed 5 bases at V and 4 bases at J, with 9 bases between.

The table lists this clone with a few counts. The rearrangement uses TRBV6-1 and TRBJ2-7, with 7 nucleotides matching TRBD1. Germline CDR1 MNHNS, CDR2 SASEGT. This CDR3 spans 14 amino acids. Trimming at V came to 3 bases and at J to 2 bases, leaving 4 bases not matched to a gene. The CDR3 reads CASSDLGTAYEQYF. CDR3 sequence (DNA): TGTGCCAGCAGTGACCTCGGGACAGCCTACGAGCAGTACTTC.

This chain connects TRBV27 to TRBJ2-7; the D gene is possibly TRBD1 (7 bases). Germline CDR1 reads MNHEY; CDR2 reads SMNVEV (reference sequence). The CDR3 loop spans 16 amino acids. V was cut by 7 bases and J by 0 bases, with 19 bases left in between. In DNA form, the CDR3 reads TGTGCCAGCAATCCCAGGGGGGAAGGGGGCTCCTACGAGCAGTACTTC. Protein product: CASNPRGEGGSYEQYF.

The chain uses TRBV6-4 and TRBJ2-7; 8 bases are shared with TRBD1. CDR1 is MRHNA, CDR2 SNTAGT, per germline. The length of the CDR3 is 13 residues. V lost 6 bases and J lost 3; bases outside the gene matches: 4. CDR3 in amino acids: CASRAGQGYEQYF. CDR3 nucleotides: TGTGCCAGCAGGGCCGGACAGGGCTACGAGCAGTACTTC.

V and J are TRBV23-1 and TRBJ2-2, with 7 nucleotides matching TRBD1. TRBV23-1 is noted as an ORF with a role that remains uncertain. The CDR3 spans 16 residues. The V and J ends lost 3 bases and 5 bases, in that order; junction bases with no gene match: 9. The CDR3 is CASSHGDREDTGELFF. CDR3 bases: TGCGCCAGCAGTCATGGGGACAGAGAGGATACCGGGGAGCTGTTTTTT.

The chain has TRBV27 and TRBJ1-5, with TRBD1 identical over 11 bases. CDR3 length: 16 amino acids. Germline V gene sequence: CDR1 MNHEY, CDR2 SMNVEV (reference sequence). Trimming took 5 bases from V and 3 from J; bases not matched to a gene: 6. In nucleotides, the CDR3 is TGTGCCAGCAGTGAGGACAGGGGGCGCGTCAATCAGCCCCAGCATTTT. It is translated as CASSEDRGRVNQPQHF.